This T cell receptor (beta chain) was recovered during a study of cytomegalovirus exposure and HLA in healthy donors. In the study overall: Early released data comprised some 85 million unique TCRs from HLA-typed donors.

Comments on this clone: Antigen specificity is unknown.

Primers included in the PCR were 60 Vbeta and 13 Jbeta primers. Sequenced by immunoSEQ multiplex PCR; TCRdb stores in-frame clones only, minus some. The table lists under 130,000 clones, 69% of them singletons. Regarding the study as a whole: Through in vitro validation, a few CMV-associated chains were shown to be specific for CMV antigens. Some TCR beta chains (over 150 of them) were listed as cytomegalovirus-associated. A later analysis linked a missense DCLRE1C variant to TCR beta V- and J-gene trimming.

CDR1 and CDR2 from the germline V gene are SNHLY and FYNNEI. CDR3 length equals 13 residues. The junction had 3 bases not matched to a gene; V was cut back by 7 bases and J by 6 bases. The chain recombines TRBV2 with TRBJ2-1; the match to TRBD2 covers 10 bases. The source is a man aged 25-45 years in good health and CMV-seronegative. Sequenced material: PBMCs. DNA of the CDR3: TGTGCCAGCAAACTAGCGGGACTCAATGAGCAGTTCTTC. Protein: CASKLAGLNEQFF.